These T cell receptor beta chains were read from a single sample in a study of siplizumab effects on memory and regulatory T cells. The data were produced by immunoSEQ multiplex PCR, yet TCRdb's version contains in-frame clones alone and is incomplete. Here the sample spans around 94,000 clones, roughly 90% being singletons. Sequencing was carried out using CD4+ T cells sorted from blood. The receptor set was obtained from a human donor in good health. CDR3s include the opening cysteine and the closing phenylalanine or tryptophan. The D gene is left open where the match is weak. Clone size is stated in some rows and not others, as once, few, many or a class when expanded.

clone_size j_call v_call d_call cdr3_aa cdr3_nt
many TRBJ1-4 TRBV5-1 NA CASSQTTGEKLFF TGCGCCAGCAGCCAAACGACAGGCGAAAAACTGTTTTTT
NA TRBJ2-1 TRBV28 NA CASRSSGTRSEQFF TGTGCCAGCAGATCATCCGGGACGAGAAGTGAGCAGTTCTTC
once TRBJ2-2 TRBV18 TRBD1 CASSPQGAVGTGELFF TGTGCCAGCTCACCGCAGGGGGCCGTTGGCACCGGGGAGCTGTTTTTT
NA TRBJ2-3 TRBV9 NA CASSVGGTDTQYF TGTGCCAGCAGCGTGGGAGGCACAGATACGCAGTATTTT
NA TRBJ2-1 TRBV29-1 NA CSVEVYNEQFF TGCAGCGTTGAGGTTTACAATGAGCAGTTCTTC
once TRBJ1-2 TRBV28 NA CASRGRNYGYTF TGTGCCAGCAGGGGAAGAAACTATGGCTACACCTTC
NA TRBJ2-7 TRBV11-3 TRBD2 CASSLSIAGVNEQYF TGTGCCAGCAGCTTATCAATAGCGGGAGTAAACGAGCAGTACTTC
NA TRBJ1-2 TRBV4-1 NA CASSQVNGLYGYTF TGCGCCAGCAGCCAAGTCAACGGACTCTATGGCTACACCTTC
NA TRBJ2-2 TRBV6-1 NA CASSAQTRTGELFF TGTGCCAGCAGTGCGCAGACCCGCACCGGGGAGCTGTTTTTT
NA TRBJ2-2 TRBV11-3 NA CASSLSRGVSQTGELFF TGTGCCAGCAGCTTAAGTCGGGGCGTGAGCCAAACCGGGGAGCTGTTTTTT
once TRBJ2-2 TRBV7-9 NA CASSSGTYNTGELFF TGTGCCAGCAGCTCCGGGACATATAACACCGGGGAGCTGTTTTTT
NA TRBJ2-7 TRBV11-2 NA CASGPKYYEQYF TGTGCCAGCGGCCCTAAATACTACGAGCAGTACTTC
NA TRBJ2-7 TRBV28 TRBD1 CASSFSISGTGQYYEQYF TGTGCCAGCAGTTTTTCCATTTCCGGGACAGGGCAATACTACGAGCAGTACTTC
NA TRBJ1-1 TRBV11-2 TRBD1 CASSPSRGQGYTEAFF TGTGCCAGCAGCCCGAGTAGGGGACAGGGGTACACTGAAGCTTTCTTT
once TRBJ2-7 TRBV13 NA CASSLGGRYEQYF TGTGCCAGCAGCTTAGGTGGCCGCTACGAGCAGTACTTC
NA TRBJ2-2 TRBV6-1 NA CASSAGFTGELFF TGTGCCAGCAGTGCAGGGTTCACCGGGGAGCTGTTTTTT
NA TRBJ2-3 TRBV27 NA CASRRTTLTSTDTQYF TGTGCCAGCAGGAGAACTACCCTTACTAGCACAGATACGCAGTATTTT
NA TRBJ1-1 TRBV6-5 NA CASSYGLTELTEAFF TGTGCCAGCAGTTACGGGTTAACAGAGCTCACTGAAGCTTTCTTT
NA TRBJ1-1 TRBV6-1 NA CASRNTNGQNTEAFF TGTGCCAGCAGAAACACTAACGGACAAAACACTGAAGCTTTCTTT
NA TRBJ1-4 TRBV5-1 TRBD1 CASSEARDSATNEKLFF TGCGCCAGCAGCGAAGCTCGGGACAGCGCAACTAATGAAAAACTGTTTTTT
NA TRBJ2-3 TRBV5-6 TRBD2 CAWGLAGSADTQYF TGTGCCTGGGGGTTAGCGGGATCAGCAGATACGCAGTATTTT
NA TRBJ2-3 TRBV28 NA CATRRTDTQYF TGTGCCACTAGAAGAACAGATACGCAGTATTTT
NA TRBJ1-1 TRBV5-1 NA CASSADSPEAFF TGCGCCAGCAGCGCTGACAGTCCTGAAGCTTTCTTT
NA TRBJ2-1 TRBV7-2 NA CASSLVRSSYNEQFF TGTGCCAGCAGCTTGGTAAGAAGCTCCTACAATGAGCAGTTCTTC
NA TRBJ1-3 TRBV30 NA CAWSYGGNGNTIYF TGTGCCTGGAGTTACGGGGGGAACGGAAACACCATATATTTT
NA TRBJ1-5 TRBV6-1 NA CASRRGDNQPQHF TGTGCCAGCAGAAGGGGTGACAATCAGCCCCAGCATTTT
once TRBJ1-2 TRBV7-9 NA CASSRENYGYTF TGTGCCAGCAGCCGGGAAAACTATGGCTACACCTTC
NA TRBJ1-1 TRBV5-4 NA CASSLEENTEAFF TGTGCCAGCAGCTTGGAGGAGAACACTGAAGCTTTCTTT
NA TRBJ2-7 TRBV18 TRBD2 CASSRGGSSYEQYF TGTGCCAGCTCACGGGGAGGGAGCTCCTACGAGCAGTACTTC
NA TRBJ2-7 TRBV11-2 TRBD1 CASSQRDRSYEQYF TGTGCCAGCAGCCAACGGGACAGATCTTACGAGCAGTACTTC
NA TRBJ1-2 TRBV6-5 NA CASSRTGPYGYTF TGTGCCAGCAGCCGTACAGGGCCCTATGGCTACACCTTC
NA TRBJ1-4 TRBV5-4 TRBD1 CASSSSRDRNEKLFF TGTGCCAGCAGCTCCTCCCGGGACAGGAATGAAAAACTGTTTTTT
NA TRBJ2-7 TRBV7-9 NA CASTRREINSYEQYF TGTGCCAGCACCCGACGGGAGATAAACTCCTACGAGCAGTACTTC
NA TRBJ1-1 TRBV6-1 NA CASSVKREAFF TGTGCCAGCAGTGTTAAGCGTGAAGCTTTCTTT
NA TRBJ2-2 TRBV19 NA CASSISMGGAGELFF TGTGCCAGTAGTATATCGATGGGCGGGGCGGGGGAGCTGTTTTTT
few TRBJ2-3 TRBV27 TRBD2 CASRRTSGTDTQYF TGTGCCAGCAGGAGGACTAGCGGCACAGATACGCAGTATTTT
NA TRBJ2-7 TRBV19 TRBD1 CASSIADRGPYEQYF TGTGCCAGTAGTATCGCGGACAGGGGACCCTACGAGCAGTACTTC
once TRBJ1-2 TRBV27 TRBD1 CASSRDRVNGYTF TGTGCCAGCAGCCGAGACAGGGTGAATGGCTACACCTTC
few TRBJ2-2 TRBV4-1 TRBD2 CASSQAYGRSGELFF TGCGCCAGCAGCCAAGCGTACGGGAGGTCCGGGGAGCTGTTTTTT
NA TRBJ2-3 TRBV6-5 TRBD1 CASRSDRGGTDTQYF TGTGCCAGCAGATCGGACAGGGGGGGGACAGATACGCAGTATTTT
NA TRBJ1-4 TRBV28 NA CASSLMGAANEKLFF TGTGCCAGCAGTTTGATGGGGGCCGCTAATGAAAAACTGTTTTTT
once TRBJ2-7 TRBV10-2 TRBD2 CASLASGRNEQYF TGCGCCAGCCTGGCTAGCGGGAGGAACGAGCAGTACTTC
NA TRBJ2-7 TRBV27 TRBD1 CASSKGTGGKERQYF TGTGCCAGCAGCAAAGGGACAGGGGGTAAGGAAAGGCAGTACTTC
NA TRBJ1-1 TRBV6-5 NA CASTRGDTEAFF TGTGCCAGCACCCGGGGGGACACTGAAGCTTTCTTT
NA TRBJ2-6 TRBV23-1 NA CASSQSRVLPGQLPYPSGANVLTF TGCGCCAGCAGTCAATCCCGAGTCTTGCCCGGACAGCTCCCCTACCCCTCTGGGGCCAACGTCCTGACTTTC
few TRBJ1-5 TRBV21-1 NA CASDRGGQPQHF TGTGCCAGCGACAGGGGAGGGCAGCCCCAGCATTTT
NA TRBJ1-1 TRBV6-5 TRBD1 CASSRGASNTEAFF TGTGCCAGCAGCAGGGGGGCGTCGAACACTGAAGCTTTCTTT
NA TRBJ2-1 TRBV7-9 NA CASSLTGGVNEQFF TGTGCCAGCAGCTTAACCGGGGGAGTAAATGAGCAGTTCTTC
NA TRBJ2-3 TRBV30 NA CAWSVRNTDTQYF TGTGCCTGGAGTGTTCGAAACACAGATACGCAGTATTTT
NA TRBJ1-1 TRBV5-8 TRBD1 CASTYRGRDTEAFF TGTGCCAGCACCTACAGGGGGCGAGACACTGAAGCTTTCTTT
NA TRBJ2-1 TRBV30 NA CAWSVRLGEQFF TGTGCCTGGAGTGTACGCCTAGGTGAGCAGTTCTTC
NA TRBJ2-7 TRBV29-1 TRBD2 CSAKTSGRNYEQYF TGCAGCGCGAAAACTAGCGGGAGGAACTACGAGCAGTACTTC
NA TRBJ2-3 TRBV5-4 NA CASSLMDGGTDTQYF TGTGCCAGCAGCTTAATGGACGGAGGCACAGATACGCAGTATTTT
NA TRBJ1-3 TRBV4-1 NA CASSRMFSGNTIYF TGCGCCAGCAGTAGGATGTTCTCTGGAAACACCATATATTTT
NA TRBJ2-1 TRBV4-1 TRBD1 CASSQVGTGYNEQFF TGCGCCAGCAGCCAAGTAGGGACAGGCTACAATGAGCAGTTCTTC
NA TRBJ2-7 TRBV4-2 TRBD2 CASSQDRVERESYEQYF TGTGCCAGCAGCCAAGATCGGGTCGAGCGGGAGAGCTACGAGCAGTACTTC
NA TRBJ2-3 TRBV5-1 NA CASSRTGEGTDTQYF TGCGCCAGCAGCCGAACAGGGGAGGGGACAGATACGCAGTATTTT